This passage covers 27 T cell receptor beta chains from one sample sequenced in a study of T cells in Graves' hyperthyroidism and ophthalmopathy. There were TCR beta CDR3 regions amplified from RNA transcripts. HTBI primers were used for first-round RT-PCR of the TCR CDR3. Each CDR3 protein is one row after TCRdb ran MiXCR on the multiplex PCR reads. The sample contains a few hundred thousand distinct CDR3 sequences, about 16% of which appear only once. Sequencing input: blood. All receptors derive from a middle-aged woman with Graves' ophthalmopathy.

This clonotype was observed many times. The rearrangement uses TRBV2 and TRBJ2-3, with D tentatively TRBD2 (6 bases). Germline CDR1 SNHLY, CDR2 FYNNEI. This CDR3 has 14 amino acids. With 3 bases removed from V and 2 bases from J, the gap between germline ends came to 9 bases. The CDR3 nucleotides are TGTGCCAGCAGTGACGCGGGAATCACAGATACGCAGTATTTT. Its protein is CASSDAGITDTQYF.

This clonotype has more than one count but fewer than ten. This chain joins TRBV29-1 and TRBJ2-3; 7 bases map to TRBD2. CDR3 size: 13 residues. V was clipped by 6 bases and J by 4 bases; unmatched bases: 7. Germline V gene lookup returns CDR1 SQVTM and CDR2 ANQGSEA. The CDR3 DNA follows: TGCAGCGTGAGGGGCGCGGGAGCAGATACGCAGTATTTT. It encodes CSVRGAGADTQYF.

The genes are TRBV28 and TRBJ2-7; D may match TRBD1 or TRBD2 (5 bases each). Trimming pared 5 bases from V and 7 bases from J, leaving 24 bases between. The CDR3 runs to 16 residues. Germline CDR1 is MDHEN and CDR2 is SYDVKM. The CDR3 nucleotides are TGTGCCAGCAGTCAACCCCGGGACCCGAACCAGTGGGAGCAGTACTTC. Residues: CASSQPRDPNQWEQYF.

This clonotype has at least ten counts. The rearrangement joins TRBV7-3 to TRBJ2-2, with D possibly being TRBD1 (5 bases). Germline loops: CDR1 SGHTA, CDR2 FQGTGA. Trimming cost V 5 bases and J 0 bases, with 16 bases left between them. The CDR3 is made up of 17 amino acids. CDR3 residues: CASSPGPQGTNTGELFF. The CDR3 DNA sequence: TGTGCCAGCAGCCCCGGGCCTCAGGGCACGAACACCGGGGAGCTGTTTTTT.

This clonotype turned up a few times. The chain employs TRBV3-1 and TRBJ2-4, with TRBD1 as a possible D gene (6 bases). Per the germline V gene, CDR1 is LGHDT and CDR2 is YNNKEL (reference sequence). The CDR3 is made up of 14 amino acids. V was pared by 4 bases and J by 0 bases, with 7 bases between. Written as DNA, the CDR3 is TGTGCCAGCAGCCGGACAGAAGCCAAAAACATTCAGTACTTC. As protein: CASSRTEAKNIQYF.

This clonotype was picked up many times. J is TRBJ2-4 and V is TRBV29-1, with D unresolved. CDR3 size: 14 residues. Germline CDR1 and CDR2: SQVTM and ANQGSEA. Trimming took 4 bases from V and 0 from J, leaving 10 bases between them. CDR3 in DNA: TGCAGCGTTGTCAGTGGTTCAGCCAAAAACATTCAGTACTTC. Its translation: CSVVSGSAKNIQYF.

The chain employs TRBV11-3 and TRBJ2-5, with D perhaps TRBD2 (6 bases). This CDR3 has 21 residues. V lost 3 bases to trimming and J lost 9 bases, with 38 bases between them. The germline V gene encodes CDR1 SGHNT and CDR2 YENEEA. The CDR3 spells CASSLWYLSESADSPGGSQYF. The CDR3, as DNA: TGTGCCAGCAGCTTGTGGTATTTGTCCGAATCCGCCGATAGCCCCGGAGGGTCCCAGTACTTC.

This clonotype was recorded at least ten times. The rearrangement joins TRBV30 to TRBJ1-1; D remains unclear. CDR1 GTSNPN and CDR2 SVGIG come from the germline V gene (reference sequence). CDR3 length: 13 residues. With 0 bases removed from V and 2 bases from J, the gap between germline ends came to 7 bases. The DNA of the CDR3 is TGTGCCTGGAGTGTAGGAGTAAACACTGAAGCTTTCTTT. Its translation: CAWSVGVNTEAFF.

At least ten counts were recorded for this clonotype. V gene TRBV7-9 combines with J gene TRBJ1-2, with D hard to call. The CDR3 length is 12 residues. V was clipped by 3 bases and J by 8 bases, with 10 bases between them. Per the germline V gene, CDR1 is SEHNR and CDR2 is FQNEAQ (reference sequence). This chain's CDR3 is CASSFEGIGYTF. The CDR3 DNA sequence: TGTGCCAGCAGCTTCGAAGGGATCGGCTACACCTTC.

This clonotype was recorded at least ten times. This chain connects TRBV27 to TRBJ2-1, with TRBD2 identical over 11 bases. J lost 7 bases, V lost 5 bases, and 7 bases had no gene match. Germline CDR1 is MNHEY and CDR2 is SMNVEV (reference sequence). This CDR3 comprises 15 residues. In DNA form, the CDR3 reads TGTGCCAGCAGTCCTAGCGGGAGGAGTCCAAATGAGCAGTTCTTC. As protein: CASSPSGRSPNEQFF.

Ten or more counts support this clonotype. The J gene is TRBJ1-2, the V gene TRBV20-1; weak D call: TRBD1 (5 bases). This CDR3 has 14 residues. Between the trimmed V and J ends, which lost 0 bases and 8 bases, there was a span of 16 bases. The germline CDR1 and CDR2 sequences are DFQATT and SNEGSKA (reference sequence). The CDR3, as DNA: TGCAGTGCTAGAGATCTCGGGGGATGGTACGGCTACACCTTC. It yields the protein CSARDLGGWYGYTF.

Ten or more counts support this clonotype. The CDR3 region is CASSYSTGRGYGYTF. Written as DNA, the CDR3 is TGTGCCAGCAGTTACAGTACAGGGAGAGGCTATGGCTACACCTTC. The V gene is TRBV6-5, the J gene TRBJ1-2; possible D gene TRBD1, 6 bases. The CDR3 consists of 15 residues. V was clipped by 2 bases and J by 4 bases, with 14 bases between them. Germline V CDR1 and CDR2: MNHEY, SVGAGI.

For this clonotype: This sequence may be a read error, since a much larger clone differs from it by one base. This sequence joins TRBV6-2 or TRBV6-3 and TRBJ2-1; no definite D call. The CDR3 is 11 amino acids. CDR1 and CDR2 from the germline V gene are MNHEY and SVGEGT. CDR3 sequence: CASGVYNEQSF. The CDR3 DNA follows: TGTGCCAGCGGGGTCTACAATGAGCAGTCCTTC.

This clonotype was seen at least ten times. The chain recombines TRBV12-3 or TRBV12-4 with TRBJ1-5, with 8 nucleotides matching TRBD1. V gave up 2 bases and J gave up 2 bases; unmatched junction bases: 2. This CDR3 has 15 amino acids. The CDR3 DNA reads TGTGCCAGCAGTTTACAGGGGGCAGGCAATCAGCCCCAGCATTTT. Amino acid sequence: CASSLQGAGNQPQHF.

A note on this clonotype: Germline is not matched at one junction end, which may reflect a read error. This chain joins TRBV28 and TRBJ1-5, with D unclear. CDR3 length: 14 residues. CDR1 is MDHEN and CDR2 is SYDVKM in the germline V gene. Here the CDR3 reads CTSSSYGYNQPQHF. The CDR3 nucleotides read TGTACCAGCAGTTCGTACGGTTACAATCAGCCCCAGCATTTT.

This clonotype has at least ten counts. CDR3 sequence reads: CASSRQNTEAFF. The CDR3 DNA follows: TGTGCCAGCAGTAGGCAGAACACTGAAGCTTTCTTT. V usage is TRBV2 and J usage is TRBJ1-1, with D uncertain. This CDR3 contains 12 residues. Trimming took off 5 bases at V and 1 base at J, with 5 bases between the two ends. Germline V CDR1 and CDR2: SNHLY, FYNNEI. The whole variable domain, remainder taken from reference TRBV2 and TRBJ1-1, is EPEVTQTPSHQVTQMGQEVILRCVPISNHLYFYWYRQILGQKVEFLVSFYNNEISEKSEIFDDQFSVERPDGSNFTLKIRSTKLEDSAMYFCASSRQNTEAFFGQGTRLTVV.

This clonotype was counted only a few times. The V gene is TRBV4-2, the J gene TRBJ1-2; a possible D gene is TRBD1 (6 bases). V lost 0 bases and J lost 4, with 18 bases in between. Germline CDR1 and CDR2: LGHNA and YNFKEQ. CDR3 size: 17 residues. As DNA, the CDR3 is TGTGCCAGCAGCCAAGAACCCGCGGGGGGCCTGGGCTATGGCTACACCTTC. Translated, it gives CASSQEPAGGLGYGYTF.

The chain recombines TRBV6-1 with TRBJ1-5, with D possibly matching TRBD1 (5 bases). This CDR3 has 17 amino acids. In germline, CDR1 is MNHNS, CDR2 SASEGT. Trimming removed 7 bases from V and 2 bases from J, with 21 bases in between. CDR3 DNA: TGTGCCAGCACCCAAGAAGCAGGGCCAACCCGCAATCAGCCCCAGCATTTT. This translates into CASTQEAGPTRNQPQHF.

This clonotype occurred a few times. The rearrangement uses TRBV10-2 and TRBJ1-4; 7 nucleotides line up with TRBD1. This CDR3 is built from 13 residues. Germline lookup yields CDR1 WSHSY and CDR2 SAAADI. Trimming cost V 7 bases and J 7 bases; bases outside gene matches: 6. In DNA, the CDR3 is TGCGCCAGCAAGGGGGCTTACGGTGAAAAACTGTTTTTT. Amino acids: CASKGAYGEKLFF.

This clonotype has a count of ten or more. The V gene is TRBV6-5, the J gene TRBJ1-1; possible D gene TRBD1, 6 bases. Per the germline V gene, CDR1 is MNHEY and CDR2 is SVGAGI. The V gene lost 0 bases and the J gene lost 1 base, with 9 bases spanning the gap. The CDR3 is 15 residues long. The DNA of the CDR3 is TGTGCCAGCAGTTACTCCGGACAGTCGAACACTGAAGCTTTCTTT. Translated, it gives CASSYSGQSNTEAFF.

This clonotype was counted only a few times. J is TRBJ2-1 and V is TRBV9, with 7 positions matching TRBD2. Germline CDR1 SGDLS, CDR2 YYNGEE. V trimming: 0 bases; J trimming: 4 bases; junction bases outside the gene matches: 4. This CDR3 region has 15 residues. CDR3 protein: CASSVGRGIYNEQFF. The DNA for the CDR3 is TGTGCCAGCAGCGTAGGGCGGGGGATTTACAATGAGCAGTTCTTC.

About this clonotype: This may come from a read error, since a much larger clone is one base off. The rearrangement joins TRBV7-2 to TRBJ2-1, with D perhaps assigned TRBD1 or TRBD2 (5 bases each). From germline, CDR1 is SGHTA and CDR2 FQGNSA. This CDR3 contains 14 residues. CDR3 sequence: CACSLVGVYNEQFF. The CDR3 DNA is TGTGCCTGCAGCTTAGTGGGGGTGTACAATGAGCAGTTCTTC. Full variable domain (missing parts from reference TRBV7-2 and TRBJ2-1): GAGVSQSPSNKVTEKGKDVELRCDPISGHTALYWYRQSLGQGLEFLIYFQGNSAPDKSGLPSDRFSAERTGGSVSTLTIQRTQQEDSAVYLCACSLVGVYNEQFFGPGTRLTVL.

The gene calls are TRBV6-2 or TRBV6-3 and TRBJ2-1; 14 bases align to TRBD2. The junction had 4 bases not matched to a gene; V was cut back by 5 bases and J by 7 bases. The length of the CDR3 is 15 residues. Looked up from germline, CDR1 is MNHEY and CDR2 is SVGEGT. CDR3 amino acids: CASSGRTSGRNEQFF. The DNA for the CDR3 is TGTGCCAGCAGTGGACGGACTAGCGGGAGGAATGAGCAGTTCTTC.

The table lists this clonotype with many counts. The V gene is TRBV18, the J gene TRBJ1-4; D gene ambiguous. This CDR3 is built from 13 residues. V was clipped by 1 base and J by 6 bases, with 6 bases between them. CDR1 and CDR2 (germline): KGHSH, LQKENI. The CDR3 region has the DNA TGTGCCAGCTCACCACTTCCGGATGAAAAACTGTTTTTT. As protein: CASSPLPDEKLFF.

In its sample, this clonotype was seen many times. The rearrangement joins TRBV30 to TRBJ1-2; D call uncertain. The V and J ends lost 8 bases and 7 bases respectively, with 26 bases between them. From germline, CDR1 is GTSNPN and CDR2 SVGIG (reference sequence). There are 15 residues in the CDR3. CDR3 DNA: TGTGCCGCCGCCCTTTTTGAGGGAAAGCTTGGTGGCTACACCTTC. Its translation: CAAALFEGKLGGYTF.

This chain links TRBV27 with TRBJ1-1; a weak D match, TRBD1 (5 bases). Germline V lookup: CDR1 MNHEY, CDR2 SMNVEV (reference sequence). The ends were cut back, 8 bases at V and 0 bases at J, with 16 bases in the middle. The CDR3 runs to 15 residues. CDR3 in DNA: TGTGCCAGCCACAGCCCGGGACGACTGAACACTGAAGCTTTCTTT. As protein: CASHSPGRLNTEAFF.

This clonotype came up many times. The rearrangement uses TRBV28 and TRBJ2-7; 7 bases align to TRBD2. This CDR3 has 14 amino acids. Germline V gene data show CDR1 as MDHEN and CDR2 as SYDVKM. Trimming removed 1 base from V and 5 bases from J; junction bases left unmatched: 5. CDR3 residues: CASSLSTGGHEQYF. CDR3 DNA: TGTGCCAGCAGTTTATCTACGGGAGGACACGAGCAGTACTTC.